This TCR beta chain was identified during a study of T cells in localized non-small cell lung cancer. This clone was observed a single time. What it recognizes is unknown. Profiled with immunoSEQ multiplex PCR; TCRdb holds only in-frame clones, not every one. The repertoire holds over 20,000 clones, with approximately 84% as singletons. Trimming at V came to 5 bases and at J to 2 bases, leaving 5 bases not matched to a gene. The V gene's germline CDR1 is SGHTA and CDR2 FQGTGA. This CDR3 is 14 amino acids long. The study, taken as a whole, reports: There was higher T cell clonality in uninvolved adjacent lung than in tumor, and it was highest there. Those with higher blood T cell density had longer overall survival. The appearance of a median about 60 of the top 100 tumor clones was seen in adjacent lung. Heterogeneity is still possible, as just one tumor region was sequenced.

The TCR was taken from a male donor at least 60 years old with stage I squamous cell lung carcinoma. V and J are TRBV7-3 and TRBJ2-5; 7 nucleotides agree with TRBD1. This specimen consisted of peripheral blood, obtained before any cancer treatment. CDR3: CASSKGTAQETQYF. The CDR3 DNA reads as TGTGCCAGCAGCAAGGGGACAGCACAAGAGACCCAGTACTTC.